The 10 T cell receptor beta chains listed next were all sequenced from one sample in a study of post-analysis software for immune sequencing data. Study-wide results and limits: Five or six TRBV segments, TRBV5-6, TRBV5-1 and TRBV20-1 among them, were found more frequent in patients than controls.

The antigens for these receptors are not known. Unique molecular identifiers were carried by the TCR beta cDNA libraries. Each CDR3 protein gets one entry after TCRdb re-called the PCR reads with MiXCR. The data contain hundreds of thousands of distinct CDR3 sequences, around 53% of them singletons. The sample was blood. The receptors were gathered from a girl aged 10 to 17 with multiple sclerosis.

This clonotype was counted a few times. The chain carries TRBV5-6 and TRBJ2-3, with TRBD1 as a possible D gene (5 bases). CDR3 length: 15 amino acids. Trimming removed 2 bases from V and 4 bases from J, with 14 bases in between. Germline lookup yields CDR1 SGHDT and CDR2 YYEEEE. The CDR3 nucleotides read TGTGCCAGCAGCTTTCTAAGGGGCCTAGCAGATACGCAGTATTTT. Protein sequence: CASSFLRGLADTQYF.

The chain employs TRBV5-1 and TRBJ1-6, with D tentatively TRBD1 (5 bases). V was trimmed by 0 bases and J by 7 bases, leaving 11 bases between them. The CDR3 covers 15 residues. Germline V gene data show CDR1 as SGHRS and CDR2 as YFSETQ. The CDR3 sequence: CASSLERGANSPLHF. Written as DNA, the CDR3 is TGCGCCAGCAGCTTGGAGAGGGGCGCGAATTCACCCCTCCACTTT.

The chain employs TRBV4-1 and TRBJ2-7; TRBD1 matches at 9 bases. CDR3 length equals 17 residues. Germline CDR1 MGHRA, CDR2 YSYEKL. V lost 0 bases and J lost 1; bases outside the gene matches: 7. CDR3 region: CASSQDWDRDESYEQYF. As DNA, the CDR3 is TGCGCCAGCAGCCAAGATTGGGACAGGGATGAATCCTACGAGCAGTACTTC.

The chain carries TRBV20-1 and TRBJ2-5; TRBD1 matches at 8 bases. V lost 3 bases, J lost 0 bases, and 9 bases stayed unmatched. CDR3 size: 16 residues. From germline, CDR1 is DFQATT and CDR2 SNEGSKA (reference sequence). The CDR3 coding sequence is TGCAGTGCTAGCGACCGACAGGGGCGAAACCAAGAGACCCAGTACTTC. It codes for CSASDRQGRNQETQYF.

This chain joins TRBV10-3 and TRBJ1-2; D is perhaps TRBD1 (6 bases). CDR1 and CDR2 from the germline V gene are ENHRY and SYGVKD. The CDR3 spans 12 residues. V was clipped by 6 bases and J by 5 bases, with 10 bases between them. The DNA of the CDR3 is TGTGCCATCAGCGAAACAGGGTATGGCTACACCTTC. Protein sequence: CAISETGYGYTF.

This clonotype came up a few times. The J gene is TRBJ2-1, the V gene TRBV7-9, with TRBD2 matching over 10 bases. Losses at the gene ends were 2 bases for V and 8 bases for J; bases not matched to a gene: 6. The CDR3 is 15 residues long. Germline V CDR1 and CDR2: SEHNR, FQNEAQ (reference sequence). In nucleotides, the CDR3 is TGTGCCAGCAGCTTATTCAGCGGGAGGGCCGATGAGCAGTTCTTC. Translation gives CASSLFSGRADEQFF. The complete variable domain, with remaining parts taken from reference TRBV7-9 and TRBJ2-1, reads DTGVSQNPRHKITKRGQNVTFRCDPISEHNRLYWYRQTLGQGPEFLTYFQNEAQLEKSRLLSDRFSAERPKGSFSTLEIQRTEQGDSAMYLCASSLFSGRADEQFFGPGTRLTVL.

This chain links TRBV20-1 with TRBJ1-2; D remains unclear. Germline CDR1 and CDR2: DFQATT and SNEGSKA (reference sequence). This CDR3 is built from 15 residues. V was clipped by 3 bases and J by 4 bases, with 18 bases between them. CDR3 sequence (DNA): TGCAGTGCTAGTAAGCAGACATCGGGCGGCTATGGCTACACCTTC. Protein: CSASKQTSGGYGYTF.

The CDR3 DNA reads TGTGCCAGCAGCCAACGGGACAGCCGCACCCTAGCCAAAAACATTCAGTACTTC. It is translated as CASSQRDSRTLAKNIQYF. The rearrangement joins TRBV3-1 to TRBJ2-4, with 7 bases matching TRBD1. The CDR3 sequence is 18 residues long. CDR1 and CDR2 (germline): LGHDT, YNNKEL (reference sequence). Losses at the gene ends were 2 bases for V and 0 bases for J; bases not matched to a gene: 10.

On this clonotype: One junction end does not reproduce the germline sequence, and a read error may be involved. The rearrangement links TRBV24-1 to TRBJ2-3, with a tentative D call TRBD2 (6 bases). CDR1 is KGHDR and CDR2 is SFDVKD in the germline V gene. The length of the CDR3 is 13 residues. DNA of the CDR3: TGTGCCACCAGTGCCCGACTAGAAGATACGCGGTATTTT. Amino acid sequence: CATSARLEDTRYF.

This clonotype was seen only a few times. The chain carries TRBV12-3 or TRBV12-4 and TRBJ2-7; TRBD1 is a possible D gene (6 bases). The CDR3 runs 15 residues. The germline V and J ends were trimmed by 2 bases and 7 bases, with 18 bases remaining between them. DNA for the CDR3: TGTGCCAGCAGTTTAAGAGACAGGCTTTTTCTGGAGCAGTACTTC. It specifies CASSLRDRLFLEQYF.